This T cell receptor (beta chain) emerged from a study of cytomegalovirus exposure and HLA in healthy donors. This clone has more than one count but fewer than ten. V dropped 4 bases and J dropped 2; count of bases not matched to a gene: 5. The CDR3 consists of 15 residues. The germline CDR1 and CDR2 sequences are SGHNT and YENEEA. Use of 60 Vbeta and 13 Jbeta primers characterized the PCR. Source study methods: Later work found tens of millions of unique TCR beta chains, with approximately 12 million shared. TCRdb's copy holds only in-frame clones and misses some; the assay was immunoSEQ multiplex PCR. The D gene and trimming were derived from the DNA, and the V and J assignments and clone size from that table. The table records fewer than 200,000 clones, around 80% of them present only once.

The clonotype was recovered from a woman in her forties or fifties in good health and CMV-seronegative. The chain carries TRBV11-3 and TRBJ2-3, with TRBD2 matching 8 bases. The sample was PBMCs. The CDR3 protein is CASSYGLAFTDTQYF. CDR3 coding DNA: TGTGCCAGCAGCTACGGACTAGCTTTCACAGATACGCAGTATTTT.